This TCR beta chain was identified during a study of neoadjuvant anti-PD-1 for oral cavity cancer (dated by TCRdb to the early 2020s). Background for the entire study: Three to four biweekly doses of nivolumab at 3 mg/kg were mostly administered to patients before curative-intent surgical resection. For patients who did not progress, a fourth nivolumab dose was given around day 43, followed by definitive surgical resection on days 50-56. Patients with complete response, partial response or stable disease by RECIST 1.1 were defined as responders, whereas patients with progression were defined as non-responders. A roughly 32% response rate was observed in the parent correlative cohort, in which about 12 patients were included. Overall study outcomes, separate from this receptor: After neoadjuvant nivolumab, T cell clonality (Gini index) in PBMCs was significantly higher in non-responders than in responders. Higher pretreatment blood Treg/Th17 ratios correlated with both higher pretreatment blood TCRbeta clonality and lower post-treatment tumor TCRbeta clonality. TCR analyses included only a few patients per response group, and the authors called for larger cohorts for validation.

The time point label on this specimen signifies: before neoadjuvant nivolumab. Patients were newly diagnosed with stage II-IVA oral cavity squamous cell carcinoma and had received no prior systemic or radiation treatment. Everyone in the cohort had locally advanced, HPV-negative oral cavity squamous cell carcinoma. Peripheral blood mononuclear cells were analyzed directly and were not maintained or expanded in culture. The samples were drawn from a longitudinal correlative study tied to a single-arm phase II trial testing neoadjuvant nivolumab in oral cavity squamous cell carcinoma. Subject-matched pre- and post-treatment PBMCs and tumors from three responders and three non-responders were subjected to genomic DNA-based TCRbeta sequencing. Peripheral blood mononuclear cells were collected before nivolumab treatment and were collected again after treatment, at the time of surgery. The Maxwell RSC DNA from Cells kit was used to isolate genomic DNA from PBMCs.

For deep sequencing, each PBMC sample was run in six replicates, with libraries mostly built from approximately 500 ng of input genomic DNA. Following the manufacturer's instructions, the team built TCRbeta libraries using the immunoSEQ hsTCRbeta kit. The completed libraries were mixed into a single pool at 3 nM, then sequenced with an Illumina NovaSeq 6000 S4 flow cell. Under the source paper's analysis protocol: The immunoSEQ Analyzer was used for raw data preprocessing and quality control. The analysis was restricted to productive rearrangements, with each unique CDR3 amino acid sequence defining a clonotype. Repertoire clonality was estimated as the Gini-Simpson index, which was calculated using the R package tcR. Gini indices were compared with Student's t test, and associations with tumor size change were assessed by Pearson correlation. Here the immuneACCESS table is served through TCRdb, limited to in-frame sequences with V and J called. Missing clones are a known gap in these copies; in checked studies unresolved V genes cover under half, and the rest lacks a known reason. That table is the source of V, J and clone size, and D and trimming were worked out from the DNA. A total of tens of thousands of clones appear in this sample, approximately 79% of them only once. 2.6% of the sample belongs to the ten largest clones.

As regards this clone: The target of this receptor is not known. No much larger clone exists at a distance of one base, and base qualities are not known.

CDR1 is given as DFQATT and CDR2 as SNEGSKA, both from the germline V gene (reference sequence). V gives up 5 bases and J gives up 14 bases, and the segment between their germline ends measures 13 bases. From the cysteine up to the phenylalanine, the CDR3 has a length of 11 residues. Only the CDR3 portion is preserved as DNA: 33 bases, with reading frame beginning at the first base. The TCR originated in a person between 35 and 79 years old with oral cavity squamous cell carcinoma. Sequenced here: PBMCs, sampled before nivolumab (anti-PD-1) treatment. This chain is built from TRBV20-1 and TRBJ1-6; no D gene call is confident. The nucleotides read TGCAGTGCTCCACTGGGAAGAGCCCTCCACTTT. This gives the protein CSAPLGRALHF.